A single sample is the source of the 13 T cell receptor beta chains below, sequenced in a study of PD-1 blockade in mismatch repair-deficient tumors. Repertoires were generated with immunoSEQ multiplex PCR, while TCRdb's copy carries only in-frame clones and drops some. The repertoire holds about 110,000 clones, with about three quarters as singletons. The sample was peripheral blood, taken approximately 64 weeks after starting pembrolizumab. All receptors come from an adult with mismatch repair-deficient cancer.

The chain couples TRBV30 to TRBJ1-1; the D is unclear. V lost 2 bases, J lost 0 bases, and 19 bases lay in between. The CDR3 runs 17 residues. The germline CDR1 and CDR2 sequences are GTSNPN and SVGIG (reference sequence). The CDR3 DNA is TGTGCCTGGAGTCTCTTAGTAGAGTTCGGAATGAACACTGAAGCTTTCTTT. Translated: CAWSLLVEFGMNTEAFF.

The chain couples TRBV7-9 to TRBJ2-5; D is unclear. With 5 bases removed from V and 3 bases from J, the gap between germline ends came to 19 bases. The length of the CDR3 is 16 residues. Germline V CDR1 and CDR2: SEHNR, FQNEAQ (reference sequence). The CDR3 bases are TGTGCCAGCAGCCCAGGCGTTGCAAGAGATAAAGAGACCCAGTACTTC. Its translation is CASSPGVARDKETQYF.

J is TRBJ2-1 and V is TRBV9; D gene uncertain. This CDR3 spans 13 amino acids. The germline V gene has CDR1 SGDLS and CDR2 YYNGEE. The germline V and J ends were trimmed by 1 base and 9 bases, with 11 bases remaining between them. Here the CDR3 DNA reads TGTGCCAGCAGCGTACTGACGTCGGGTGAGCAGTTCTTC. Its protein is CASSVLTSGEQFF.

This chain uses TRBV4-1 with TRBJ1-5; D unresolved. Per germline, CDR1 MGHRA and CDR2 YSYEKL. Trimming stripped 1 base from V and 0 bases from J, with 22 bases between. The CDR3 contains 20 residues. The CDR3 nucleotides are TGCGCCAGCAGCCAAGGAAAGGGAATCCATCGACTTTATAGCAATCAGCCCCAGCATTTT. Its translation is CASSQGKGIHRLYSNQPQHF.

The chain carries TRBV9 and TRBJ2-5; 10 bases map to TRBD2. Germline trimming cut 3 bases from V and 5 bases from J; bases unmatched to any gene: 13. CDR3 length: 17 residues. Germline V gene lookup returns CDR1 SGDLS and CDR2 YYNGEE. CDR3 DNA sequence: TGTGCCAGCAGCGCTAGCGGGAGCGGGACCCACTGGGAGACCCAGTACTTC. Residues: CASSASGSGTHWETQYF.

This chain uses TRBV19 with TRBJ1-1; TRBD1 is a possible D gene (5 bases). Per germline, CDR1 LNHDA and CDR2 SQIVND (reference sequence). V shed 3 bases and J shed 4 bases, with 12 bases lying between them. This CDR3 is built from 14 residues. The CDR3 protein is CASSIAGTSTEAFF. The CDR3, as DNA: TGTGCCAGTAGTATCGCCGGGACGAGCACTGAAGCTTTCTTT.

J is TRBJ2-1 and V is TRBV7-3; TRBD2 aligns across 8 bases. The CDR3 sequence is 15 residues long. J gave up 4 bases and V 4 bases, and 6 bases lay outside the gene matches. Germline CDR1 SGHTA, CDR2 FQGTGA. The CDR3: CASSSGTSGYNEQFF. CDR3 nucleotides: TGTGCCAGCAGCTCAGGCACTAGCGGATACAATGAGCAGTTCTTC.

The chain uses TRBV5-6 and TRBJ2-2; 11 bases are a match to TRBD2. V lost 3 bases, J lost 1 base, and 5 bases stayed unmatched. The CDR3 sequence is 17 residues long. CDR1 and CDR2 from the germline V gene are SGHDT and YYEEEE. In DNA form, the CDR3 reads TGTGCCAGCAGCTCCCCGGGACTAGCGGAGAACACCGGGGAGCTGTTTTTT. This codes for CASSSPGLAENTGELFF.

The rearrangement links TRBV1 to TRBJ1-5. TRBV1 is an annotated pseudogene. CDR3 length: 16 residues. The CDR3 loop is CTSSQDRDGFQQPQHF. DNA of the CDR3: TGCACCAGCAGCCAAGATCGGGATGGCTTTCAGCAGCCCCAGCATTTT.

This clone was detected once. The chain carries TRBV29-1 and TRBJ2-1, with 7 positions matching TRBD1. The CDR3 spans 17 residues. Germline loops: CDR1 SQVTM, CDR2 ANQGSEA. The V and J ends lost 7 bases and 3 bases, in that order; junction bases with no gene match: 18. This CDR3 reads CSADRAPLLPSYNEQFF. The DNA for the CDR3 is TGCAGCGCCGACAGGGCTCCCCTACTACCCAGCTACAATGAGCAGTTCTTC.

The gene calls are TRBV7-3 and TRBJ2-3; D is perhaps TRBD1 (6 bases). Trimming took 0 bases from V and 0 from J, leaving 10 bases between them. CDR1 and CDR2 (germline): SGHTA, FQGTGA. The CDR3 is made up of 16 amino acids. CDR3 coding DNA: TGTGCCAGCAGCTTAACGTCAGGGGCTAGCACAGATACGCAGTATTTT. It codes for CASSLTSGASTDTQYF.

The chain combines TRBV7-2 with TRBJ2-2; 10 bases are a match to TRBD2. V shed 5 bases and J 3 bases; nucleotides not matched to a gene: 9. Germline CDR1 reads SGHTA; CDR2 reads FQGNSA. CDR3 length: 17 amino acids. The CDR3 region is CASSPPRLAGDTGELFF. The DNA of the CDR3 is TGTGCCAGCAGCCCCCCCCGGCTAGCGGGAGACACCGGGGAGCTGTTTTTT.

The V and J genes are TRBV7-9 and TRBJ2-3; D uncertain. Germline values: CDR1 SEHNR, CDR2 FQNEAQ (reference sequence). There are 12 residues in the CDR3. V lost 3 bases to trimming and J lost 5 bases, with 6 bases between them. DNA of the CDR3: TGTGCCAGCAGCTTCCTCGGAGATACGCAGTATTTT. This translates into CASSFLGDTQYF.